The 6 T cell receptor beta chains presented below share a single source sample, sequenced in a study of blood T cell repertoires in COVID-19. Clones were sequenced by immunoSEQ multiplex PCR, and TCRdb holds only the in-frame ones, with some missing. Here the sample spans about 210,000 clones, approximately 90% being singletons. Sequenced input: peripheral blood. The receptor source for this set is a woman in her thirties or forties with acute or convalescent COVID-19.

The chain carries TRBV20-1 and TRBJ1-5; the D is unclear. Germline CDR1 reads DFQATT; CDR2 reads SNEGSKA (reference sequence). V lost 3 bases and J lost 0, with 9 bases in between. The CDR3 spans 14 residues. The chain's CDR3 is CSASNGGSNQPQHF. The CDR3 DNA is TGCAGTGCTAGTAATGGCGGTAGCAATCAGCCCCAGCATTTT.

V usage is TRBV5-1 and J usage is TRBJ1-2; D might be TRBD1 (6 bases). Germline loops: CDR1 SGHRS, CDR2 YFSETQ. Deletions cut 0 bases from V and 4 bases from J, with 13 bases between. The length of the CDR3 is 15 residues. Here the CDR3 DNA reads TGCGCCAGCAGCTTGGACACAGGGATGGGCTATGGCTACACCTTC. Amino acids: CASSLDTGMGYGYTF.

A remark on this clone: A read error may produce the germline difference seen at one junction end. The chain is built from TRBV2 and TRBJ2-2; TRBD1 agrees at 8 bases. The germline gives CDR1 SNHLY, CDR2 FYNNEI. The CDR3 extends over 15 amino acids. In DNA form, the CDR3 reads TGTGCCAGCAGGGAAGACAGGGGTGGCACCGGGGAGCTGTTTTTT. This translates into CASREDRGGTGELFF.

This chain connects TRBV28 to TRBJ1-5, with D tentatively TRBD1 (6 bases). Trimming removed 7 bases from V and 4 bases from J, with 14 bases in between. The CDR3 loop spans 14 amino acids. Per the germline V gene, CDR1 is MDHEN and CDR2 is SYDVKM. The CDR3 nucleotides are TGTGCCAGCACCCTGCGGGGGCGGAATCAGCCCCAGCATTTT. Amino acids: CASTLRGRNQPQHF.

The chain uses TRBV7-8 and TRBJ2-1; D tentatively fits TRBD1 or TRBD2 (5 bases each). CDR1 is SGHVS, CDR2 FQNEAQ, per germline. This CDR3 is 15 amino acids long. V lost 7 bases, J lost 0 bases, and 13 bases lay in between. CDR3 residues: CASIRGSSSYNEQFF. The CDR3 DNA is TGTGCCAGCATCCGGGGCTCCAGCTCCTACAATGAGCAGTTCTTC.

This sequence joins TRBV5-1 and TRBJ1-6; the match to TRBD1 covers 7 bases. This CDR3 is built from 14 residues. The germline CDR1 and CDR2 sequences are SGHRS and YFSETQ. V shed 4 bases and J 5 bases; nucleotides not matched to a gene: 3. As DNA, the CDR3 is TGCGCCAGCAGCCCTGGACAGGATAATTCACCCCTCCACTTT. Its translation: CASSPGQDNSPLHF.